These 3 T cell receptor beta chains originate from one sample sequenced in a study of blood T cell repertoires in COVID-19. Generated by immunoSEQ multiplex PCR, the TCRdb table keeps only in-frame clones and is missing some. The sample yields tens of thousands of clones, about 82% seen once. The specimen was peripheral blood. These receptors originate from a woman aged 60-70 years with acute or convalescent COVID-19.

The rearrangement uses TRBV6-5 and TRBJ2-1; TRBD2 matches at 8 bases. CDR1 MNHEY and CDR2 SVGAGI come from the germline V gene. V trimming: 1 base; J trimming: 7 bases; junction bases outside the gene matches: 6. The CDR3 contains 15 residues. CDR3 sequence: CASSYLAGSGNEQFF. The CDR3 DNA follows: TGTGCCAGCAGTTACTTAGCGGGGTCGGGGAATGAGCAGTTCTTC.

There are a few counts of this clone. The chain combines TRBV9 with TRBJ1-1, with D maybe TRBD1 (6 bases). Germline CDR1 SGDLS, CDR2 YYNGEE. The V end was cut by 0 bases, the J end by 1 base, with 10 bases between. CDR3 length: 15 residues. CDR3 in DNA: TGTGCCAGCAGCGTAGCACAGGGCAGGAACACTGAAGCTTTCTTT. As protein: CASSVAQGRNTEAFF. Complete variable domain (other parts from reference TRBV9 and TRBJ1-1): DSGVTQTPKHLITATGQRVTLRCSPRSGDLSVYWYQQSLDQGLQFLIQYYNGEERAKGNILERFSAQQFPDLHSELNLSSLELGDSALYFCASSVAQGRNTEAFFGQGTRLTVV.

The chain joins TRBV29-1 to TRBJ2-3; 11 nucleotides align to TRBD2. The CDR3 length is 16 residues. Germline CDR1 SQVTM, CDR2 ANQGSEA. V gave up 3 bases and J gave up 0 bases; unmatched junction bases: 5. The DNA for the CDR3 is TGCAGCGTTGAGGGGCCTAGCGGGGGGAGCACAGATACGCAGTATTTT. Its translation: CSVEGPSGGSTDTQYF.